Shown below are 9 T cell receptor beta chains from a single sample sequenced in a study of cytomegalovirus exposure and HLA in healthy donors. PCR employed 60 Vbeta and 13 Jbeta primers. TCRdb's table, derived via immunoSEQ multiplex PCR, lists solely in-frame clones and lacks some. The repertoire holds some 270,000 clones, about nine tenths seen once, with about 1.7% in the top ten. Input material: PBMCs. The receptor source for this set is a girl aged 2-10 years in good health and CMV-seronegative.

The sample holds a few counts of this clone. V and J are TRBV18 and TRBJ1-1, with 7 bases that match TRBD1. Germline V gives CDR1 KGHSH, CDR2 LQKENI. V lost 3 bases and J lost 3; bases outside the gene matches: 4. The CDR3 runs to 14 residues. CDR3: CASSPGQLYTEAFF. The CDR3 coding sequence is TGTGCCAGCTCACCGGGACAGCTTTACACTGAAGCTTTCTTT.

The V call is TRBV6-5, the J call TRBJ1-1; D remains unclear. This CDR3 spans 15 amino acids. CDR1 MNHEY and CDR2 SVGAGI come from the germline V gene. Trimming left V 5 bases short and J 0 bases short, with 13 bases between. The CDR3 DNA is TGTGCCAGCAGTACCTTAGCCGGGATGAACACTGAAGCTTTCTTT. It yields the protein CASSTLAGMNTEAFF.

This clone was counted once. J is TRBJ2-1 and V is TRBV13; 7 positions match TRBD1. The CDR3 loop spans 15 amino acids. Germline-derived CDR1 and CDR2 are PRHDT and FYEKMQ (reference sequence). V shed 6 bases and J 0 bases; nucleotides not matched to a gene: 5. CDR3 coding DNA: TGTGCCAGCAGTCTAACAGGGGACTCCTACAATGAGCAGTTCTTC. It yields the protein CASSLTGDSYNEQFF.

The V call is TRBV7-2, the J call TRBJ2-2; maybe TRBD2 (7 bases). V was shortened by 4 bases and J by 1 base, with 13 bases between the two germline ends. CDR1 and CDR2 (germline): SGHTA, FQGNSA. CDR3 length: 16 amino acids. The CDR3 DNA reads TGTGCCAGCAGCTCCCGGGGGGCGGGGAACACCGGGGAGCTGTTTTTT. Protein product: CASSSRGAGNTGELFF.

The rearrangement uses TRBV18 and TRBJ1-1; D perhaps matches TRBD1 (6 bases). The CDR3 has 15 amino acids. From germline, CDR1 is KGHSH and CDR2 LQKENI. Deletions cut 6 bases from V and 1 base from J, with 15 bases between. The CDR3 region has the DNA TGTGCCAGCTCTCCCCTCCAACAGGGGAACACTGAAGCTTTCTTT. Its protein is CASSPLQQGNTEAFF.

The genes are TRBV13 and TRBJ2-6; tentative D call: TRBD2 (6 bases). The CDR3 has 17 residues. Between the trimmed V and J ends, which lost 5 bases and 3 bases, there was a span of 17 bases. Germline CDR1 and CDR2: PRHDT and FYEKMQ (reference sequence). This CDR3 reads CASSAGTQRFGANVLTF. The DNA for the CDR3 is TGTGCCAGCAGCGCGGGGACGCAACGTTTTGGGGCCAACGTCCTGACTTTC.

This chain uses TRBV28 with TRBJ2-7, with TRBD1 matching 7 bases. The CDR3 has 14 residues. Germline CDR1 is MDHEN and CDR2 is SYDVKM. Trimming cost V 3 bases and J 4 bases; bases outside gene matches: 6. As DNA, the CDR3 is TGTGCCAGCAGTTTCGACAGGGAGCTTTACGAGCAGTACTTC. It specifies CASSFDRELYEQYF.

In DNA, the CDR3 is TGCGCCAGCGGCCTAACAGGGCTAGATTACGCTGAAGCTTTCTTT. Amino acids: CASGLTGLDYAEAFF. V is TRBV5-1 and J is TRBJ1-1, with a tentative D call TRBD1 (6 bases). The V end was cut by 7 bases, the J end by 6 bases, with 22 bases between. This CDR3 spans 15 amino acids. CDR1 SGHRS and CDR2 YFSETQ come from the germline V gene.

The genes are TRBV5-1 and TRBJ2-7; D might be TRBD1 (5 bases). CDR1 is SGHRS, CDR2 YFSETQ, per germline. The CDR3 runs to 14 residues. Trimming took off 4 bases at V and 0 bases at J, with 11 bases between the two ends. In nucleotides, the CDR3 is TGCGCCAGCAGCGGCTCAGGGTCCTCCTACGAGCAGTACTTC. Its translation is CASSGSGSSYEQYF.